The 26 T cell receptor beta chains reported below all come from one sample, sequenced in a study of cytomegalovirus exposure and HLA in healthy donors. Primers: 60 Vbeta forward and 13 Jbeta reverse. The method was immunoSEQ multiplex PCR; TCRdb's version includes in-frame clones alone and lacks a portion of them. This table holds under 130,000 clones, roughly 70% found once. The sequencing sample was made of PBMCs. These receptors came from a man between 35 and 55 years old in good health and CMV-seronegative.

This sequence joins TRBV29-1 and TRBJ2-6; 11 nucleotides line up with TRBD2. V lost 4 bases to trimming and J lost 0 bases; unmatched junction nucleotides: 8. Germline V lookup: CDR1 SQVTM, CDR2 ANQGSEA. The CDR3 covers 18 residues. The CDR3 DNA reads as TGCAGCGTTGCCCGAGACGGACTAGCGGGCTCTGGGGCCAACGTCCTGACTTTC. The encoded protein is CSVARDGLAGSGANVLTF.

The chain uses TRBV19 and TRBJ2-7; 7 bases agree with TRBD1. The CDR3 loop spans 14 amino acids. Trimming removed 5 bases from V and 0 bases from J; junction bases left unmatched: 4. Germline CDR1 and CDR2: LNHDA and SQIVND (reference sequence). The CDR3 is CASSDQGVSYEQYF. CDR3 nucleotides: TGTGCCAGTAGTGATCAGGGGGTCTCCTACGAGCAGTACTTC.

The CDR3, as DNA: TGTGCCAGCAGTGAAGAGAGACAGATATATGGCTACACCTTC. The encoded protein is CASSEERQIYGYTF. The J gene is TRBJ1-2, the V gene TRBV6-1; perhaps TRBD1 as D (5 bases). Trimming took off 1 base at V and 5 bases at J, with 11 bases between the two ends. The CDR3 has 14 amino acids. Germline CDR1 and CDR2: MNHNS and SASEGT.

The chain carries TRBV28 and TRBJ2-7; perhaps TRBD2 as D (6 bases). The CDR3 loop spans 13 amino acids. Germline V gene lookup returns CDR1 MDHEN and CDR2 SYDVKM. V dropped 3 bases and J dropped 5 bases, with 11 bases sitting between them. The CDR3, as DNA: TGTGCCAGCAGTTTGGGGGGACCCAACGAGCAGTACTTC. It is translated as CASSLGGPNEQYF.

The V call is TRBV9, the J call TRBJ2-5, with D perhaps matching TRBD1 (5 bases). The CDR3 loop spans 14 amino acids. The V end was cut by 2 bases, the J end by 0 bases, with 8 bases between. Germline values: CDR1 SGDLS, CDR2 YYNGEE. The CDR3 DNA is TGTGCCAGCAGCGTTGGGGCAGACCAAGAGACCCAGTACTTC. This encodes CASSVGADQETQYF.

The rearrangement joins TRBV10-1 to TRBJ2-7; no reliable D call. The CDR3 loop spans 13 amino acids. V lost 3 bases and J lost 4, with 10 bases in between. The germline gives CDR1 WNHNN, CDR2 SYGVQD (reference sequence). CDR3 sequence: CASSDPQLYEQYF. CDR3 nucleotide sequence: TGCGCCAGCAGTGACCCACAGCTGTACGAGCAGTACTTC.

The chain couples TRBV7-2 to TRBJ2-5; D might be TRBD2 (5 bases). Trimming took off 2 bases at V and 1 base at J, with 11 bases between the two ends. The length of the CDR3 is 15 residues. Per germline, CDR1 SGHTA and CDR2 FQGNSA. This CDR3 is CASSLQRSSQETQYF. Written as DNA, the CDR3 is TGTGCCAGCAGCTTACAGCGGAGTTCCCAAGAGACCCAGTACTTC.

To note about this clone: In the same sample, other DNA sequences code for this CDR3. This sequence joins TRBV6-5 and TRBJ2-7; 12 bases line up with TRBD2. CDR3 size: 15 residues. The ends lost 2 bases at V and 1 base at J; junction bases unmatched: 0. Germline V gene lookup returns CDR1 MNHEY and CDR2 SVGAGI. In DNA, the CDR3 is TGTGCCAGCAGTTACGGGACTAGCGGGTCCTACGAGCAGTACTTC. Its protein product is CASSYGTSGSYEQYF.

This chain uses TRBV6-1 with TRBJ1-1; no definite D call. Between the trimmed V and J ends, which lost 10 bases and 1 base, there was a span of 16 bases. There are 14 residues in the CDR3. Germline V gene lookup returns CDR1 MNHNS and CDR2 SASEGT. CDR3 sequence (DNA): TGTGCCATCGAAGGACTGGCCCGGAACACTGAAGCTTTCTTT. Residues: CAIEGLARNTEAFF.

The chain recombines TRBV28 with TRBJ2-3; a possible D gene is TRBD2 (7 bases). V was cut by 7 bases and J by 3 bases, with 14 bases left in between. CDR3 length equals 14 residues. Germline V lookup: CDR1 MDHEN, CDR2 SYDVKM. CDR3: CASKPGGGTDTQYF. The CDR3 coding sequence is TGTGCCAGCAAACCGGGGGGCGGGACAGATACGCAGTATTTT.

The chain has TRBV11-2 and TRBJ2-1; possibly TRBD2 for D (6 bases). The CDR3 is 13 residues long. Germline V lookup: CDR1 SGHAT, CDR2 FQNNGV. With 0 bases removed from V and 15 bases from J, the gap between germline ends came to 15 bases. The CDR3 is CASSLDRWAGLFF. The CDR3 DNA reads TGTGCCAGCAGCTTAGATCGATGGGCGGGGTTGTTCTTC.

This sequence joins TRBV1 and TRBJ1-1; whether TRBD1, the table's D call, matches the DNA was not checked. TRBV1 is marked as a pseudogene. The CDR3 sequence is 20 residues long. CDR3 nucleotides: TGCACCAGCACCCCGCCACATACCGCAAGGGGTTGGCGGCGAGAGACTGAAGCTTTCTTT. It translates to CTSTPPHTARGWRRETEAFF.

DNA for the CDR3: TGTGCCAGCAGCCCGGGACAGAGCATCTACGAGCAGTACTTC. As protein: CASSPGQSIYEQYF. V usage is TRBV5-4 and J usage is TRBJ2-7; 7 positions agree with TRBD1. V lost 4 bases to trimming and J lost 3 bases; unmatched junction nucleotides: 7. CDR3 length equals 14 residues. Germline loops: CDR1 SGHNT, CDR2 YYREEE (reference sequence).

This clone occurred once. CDR3 amino acids: CAWSIGQGQPQHF. The CDR3 DNA is TGTGCCTGGAGTATCGGCCAGGGCCAGCCCCAGCATTTT. The chain couples TRBV30 to TRBJ1-5; maybe TRBD1 (5 bases). The ends were cut back, 2 bases at V and 7 bases at J, with 12 bases in the middle. CDR1 and CDR2 (germline): GTSNPN, SVGIG (reference sequence). The CDR3 runs 13 residues.

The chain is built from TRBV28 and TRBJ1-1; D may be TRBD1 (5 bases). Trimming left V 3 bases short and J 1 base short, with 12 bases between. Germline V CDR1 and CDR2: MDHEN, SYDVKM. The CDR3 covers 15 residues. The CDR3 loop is CASSLGWGENTEAFF. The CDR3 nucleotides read TGTGCCAGCAGTTTGGGTTGGGGCGAGAACACTGAAGCTTTCTTT.

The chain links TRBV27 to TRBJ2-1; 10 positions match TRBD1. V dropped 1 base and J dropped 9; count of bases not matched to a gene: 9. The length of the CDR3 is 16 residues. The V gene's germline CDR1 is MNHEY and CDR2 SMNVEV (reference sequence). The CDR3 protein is CASSLWVGQGKGEQFF. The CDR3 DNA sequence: TGTGCCAGCAGTTTATGGGTGGGACAGGGGAAGGGTGAGCAGTTCTTC.

CDR3 loop: CASSYKRVSPAGELFF. The CDR3 DNA reads TGTGCCAGCAGTTATAAAAGAGTCTCCCCCGCCGGGGAGCTGTTTTTT. The chain couples TRBV6-5 to TRBJ2-2; no reliable D call. Trimming cost V 3 bases and J 6 bases, with 17 bases left between them. This CDR3 region has 16 residues. CDR1 and CDR2 from the germline V gene are MNHEY and SVGAGI.

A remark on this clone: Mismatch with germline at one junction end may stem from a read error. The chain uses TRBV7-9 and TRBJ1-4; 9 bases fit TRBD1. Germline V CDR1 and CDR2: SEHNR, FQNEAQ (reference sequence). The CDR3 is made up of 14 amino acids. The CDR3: CSSNTGGWYEKLFF. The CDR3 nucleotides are TGTTCCAGCAACACAGGGGGCTGGTATGAAAAACTGTTTTTT. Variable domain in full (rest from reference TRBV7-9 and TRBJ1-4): DTGVSQNPRHKITKRGQNVTFRCDPISEHNRLYWYRQTLGQGPEFLTYFQNEAQLEKSRLLSDRFSAERPKGSFSTLEIQRTEQGDSAMYLCSSNTGGWYEKLFFGSGTQLSVL.

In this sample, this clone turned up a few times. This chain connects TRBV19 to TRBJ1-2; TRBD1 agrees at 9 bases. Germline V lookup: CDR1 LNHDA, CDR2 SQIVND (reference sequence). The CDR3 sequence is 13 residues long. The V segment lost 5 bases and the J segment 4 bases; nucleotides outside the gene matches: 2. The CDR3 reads CASSPGQGYGYTF. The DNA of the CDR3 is TGTGCCAGTAGTCCGGGACAGGGCTATGGCTACACCTTC.

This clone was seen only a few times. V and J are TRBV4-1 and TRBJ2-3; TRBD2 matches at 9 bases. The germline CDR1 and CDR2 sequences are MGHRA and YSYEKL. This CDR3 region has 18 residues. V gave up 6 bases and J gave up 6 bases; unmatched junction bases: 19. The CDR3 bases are TGCGCCAGCAGGGCTCCCACGGGACTAGCCGACGGACCGGATACGCAGTATTTT. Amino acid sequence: CASRAPTGLADGPDTQYF.

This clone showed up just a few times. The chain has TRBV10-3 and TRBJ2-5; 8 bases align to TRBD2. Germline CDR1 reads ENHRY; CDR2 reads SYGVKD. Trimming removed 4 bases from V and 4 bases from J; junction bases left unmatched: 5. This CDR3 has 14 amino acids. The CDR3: CAISGGGLGETQYF. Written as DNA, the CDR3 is TGTGCCATCAGTGGGGGGGGACTAGGAGAGACCCAGTACTTC.

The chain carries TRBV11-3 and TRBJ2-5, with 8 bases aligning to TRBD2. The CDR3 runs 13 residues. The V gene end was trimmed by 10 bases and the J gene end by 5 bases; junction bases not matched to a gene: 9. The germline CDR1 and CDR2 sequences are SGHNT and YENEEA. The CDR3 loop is CATKGRGVETQYF. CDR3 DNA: TGTGCCACTAAAGGGCGGGGGGTTGAGACCCAGTACTTC.

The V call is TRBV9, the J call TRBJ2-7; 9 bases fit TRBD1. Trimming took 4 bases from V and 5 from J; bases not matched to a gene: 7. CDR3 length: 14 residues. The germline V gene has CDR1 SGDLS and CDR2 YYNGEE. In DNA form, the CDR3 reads TGTGCCAGCAGCCCCCGGGACAGGGCCAACGAGCAGTACTTC. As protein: CASSPRDRANEQYF.

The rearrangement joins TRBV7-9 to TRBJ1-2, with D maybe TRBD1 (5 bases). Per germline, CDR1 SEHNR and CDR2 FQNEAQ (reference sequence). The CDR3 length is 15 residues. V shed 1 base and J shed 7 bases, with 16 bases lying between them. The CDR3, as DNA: TGTGCCAGCAGCTTAGTGGGGGGGGACCCCCTTGGCTACACCTTC. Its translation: CASSLVGGDPLGYTF.

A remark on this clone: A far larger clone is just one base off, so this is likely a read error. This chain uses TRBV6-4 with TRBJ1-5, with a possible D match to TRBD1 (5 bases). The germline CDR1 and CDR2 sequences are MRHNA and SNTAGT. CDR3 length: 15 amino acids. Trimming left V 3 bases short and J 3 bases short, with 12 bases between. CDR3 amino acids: CASSDSGAINQPQHF. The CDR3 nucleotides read TGTGCCAGCAGTGATAGCGGGGCGATCAATCAGCCCCAGCATTTT.

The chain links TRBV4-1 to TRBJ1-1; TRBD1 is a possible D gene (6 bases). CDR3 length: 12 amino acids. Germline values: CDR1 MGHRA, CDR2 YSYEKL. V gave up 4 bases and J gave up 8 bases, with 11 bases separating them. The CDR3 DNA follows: TGCGCCAGCAGCCGACCCGGGACAGAAGCTTTCTTT. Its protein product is CASSRPGTEAFF.